This T cell receptor (beta chain) came from a study of CD8 T cells in ankylosing spondylitis. From the 5' RACE reads, TCRdb called clonotypes with MiXCR, one entry per CDR3 protein. The sample gives around 140,000 distinct CDR3 sequences, roughly an eighth of which show up once; around 4.3% is in the top ten. CDR1 KGHSH and CDR2 LQKENI come from the germline V gene. The CDR3 totals 15 residues. J was trimmed by 3 bases and V by 5 bases; bases with no gene match: 5. This clonotype has a count of ten or more. The specimen was blood, either unsorted or a sorted T cell fraction (not recorded which). This TCR was sampled from a female donor with ankylosing spondylitis or in good health (not recorded which). The chain uses TRBV18 and TRBJ1-2, with 11 bases matching TRBD1. This CDR3 reads CASSWTGGVDYGYTF. CDR3 bases: TGTGCCAGCTCATGGACAGGGGGCGTTGACTATGGCTACACCTTC. Filled out from reference TRBV18 and TRBJ1-2, the complete variable domain reads NAGVMQNPRHLVRRRGQEARLRCSPMKGHSHVYWYRQLPEEGLKFMVYLQKENIIDESGMPKERFSAEFPKEGPSILRIQQVVRGDSAAYFCASSWTGGVDYGYTFGSGTRLTVV.